This T cell receptor (beta chain) was sequenced during a study of blood T cell repertoires in COVID-19. J gave up 4 bases and V 9 bases, and 2 bases lay outside the gene matches. Germline loops: CDR1 MNHEY, CDR2 SVGAGI. The CDR3 spans 14 residues. Repertoires were generated with immunoSEQ multiplex PCR, while TCRdb's copy carries only in-frame clones and drops some. Of 57,000 or so clones in the sample, 85% to 90% were seen once. This chain uses TRBV6-5 with TRBJ2-1; 14 nucleotides agree with TRBD2. Sequencing used peripheral blood. This TCR was recovered from a woman aged 45-65 years with active or convalescent COVID-19. CDR3 in DNA: TGTGCCAGTAGACTAGCGGGAGGGTACAATGAGCAGTTCTTC. Its protein product is CASRLAGGYNEQFF.